What follows are 21 T cell receptor beta chains derived from one specimen sequenced in a study of blood T cell repertoires in COVID-19. The method was immunoSEQ multiplex PCR; TCRdb's version includes in-frame clones alone and lacks a portion of them. The sample has more than 200,000 clones, roughly 90% seen once; the top ten hold approximately 4.1%. Sequenced input: PBMCs or T cells enriched from blood (not recorded which). The receptors come from a young woman who had recovered from COVID-19.

J is TRBJ2-7 and V is TRBV27, with 11 bases lining up with TRBD1. Germline CDR1 and CDR2: MNHEY and SMNVEV (reference sequence). CDR3 length: 15 amino acids. V lost 3 bases and J lost 5; bases outside the gene matches: 6. CDR3 sequence (DNA): TGTGCCAGCAGTTTTTGGGGACAGGGGGGGGACGAGCAGTACTTC. Translated, it gives CASSFWGQGGDEQYF.

With regard to this clone: In the same sample, other DNA sequences code for this CDR3. The chain is built from TRBV28 and TRBJ1-2, with 8 bases lining up with TRBD1. Germline V gene data show CDR1 as MDHEN and CDR2 as SYDVKM. CDR3 length: 13 amino acids. V was clipped by 6 bases and J by 2 bases; unmatched bases: 2. The CDR3 nucleotides are TGTGCCAGCAGCTGGACAGGGAACTATGGCTACACCTTC. Amino acids: CASSWTGNYGYTF.

This clone was detected once. The chain joins TRBV4-3 to TRBJ1-4; tentatively, D is TRBD1 (5 bases). The CDR3 runs to 16 residues. V was pared by 0 bases and J by 7 bases, with 15 bases between. CDR1 LGHNA and CDR2 YSLEER come from the germline V gene. The CDR3 sequence is CASSQDRRGAFEKLFF. The DNA for the CDR3 is TGCGCCAGCAGCCAAGATCGAAGGGGCGCATTTGAAAAACTGTTTTTT.

This clone was seen only a few times. Compared with germline, one end of the junction differs, possibly owing to a read error. The V and J genes are TRBV7-7 and TRBJ2-1, with 8 bases identical to TRBD2. The germline V gene has CDR1 SSHAT and CDR2 FNYEAQ (reference sequence). The CDR3 consists of 16 residues. CDR3 nucleotide sequence: TGTGCTAGCAGCTTATCCGTTAGCGGGATCGACAATGAGCAGTTCTTC. Translating gives CASSLSVSGIDNEQFF.

The V and J genes are TRBV18 and TRBJ1-5; D is uncertain. Germline values: CDR1 KGHSH, CDR2 LQKENI. The CDR3 extends over 15 amino acids. Between the trimmed V and J ends, which lost 2 bases and 6 bases, there was a span of 14 bases. CDR3 in DNA: TGTGCCAGCTCACCAAATAACCATGGCGGTCAGCCCCAGCATTTT. Translated: CASSPNNHGGQPQHF. Variable domain in full (rest from reference TRBV18 and TRBJ1-5): NAGVMQNPRHLVRRRGQEARLRCSPMKGHSHVYWYRQLPEEGLKFMVYLQKENIIDESGMPKERFSAEFPKEGPSILRIQQVVRGDSAAYFCASSPNNHGGQPQHFGDGTRLSIL.

V gene TRBV7-2 combines with J gene TRBJ2-1; a weak D match, TRBD1 (5 bases). The CDR3 sequence is 16 residues long. The V gene lost 6 bases and the J gene lost 2 bases, with 17 bases spanning the gap. Germline CDR1 reads SGHTA; CDR2 reads FQGNSA. CDR3 nucleotide sequence: TGTGCCAGCAGTTGGATAAGAGACAGTGCCTACAATGAGCAGTTCTTC. It specifies CASSWIRDSAYNEQFF.

V gene TRBV7-2 combines with J gene TRBJ1-1, with D perhaps TRBD1 (6 bases). This CDR3 has 14 residues. CDR1 and CDR2 from the germline V gene are SGHTA and FQGNSA. Trimming pared 0 bases from V and 7 bases from J, leaving 12 bases between. CDR3 in DNA: TGTGCCAGCAGCTTAGCCCATGGACAGATTGAAGCTTTCTTT. Amino acids: CASSLAHGQIEAFF. The full variable domain, completed using reference TRBV7-2 and TRBJ1-1, is GAGVSQSPSNKVTEKGKDVELRCDPISGHTALYWYRQSLGQGLEFLIYFQGNSAPDKSGLPSDRFSAERTGGSVSTLTIQRTQQEDSAVYLCASSLAHGQIEAFFGQGTRLTVV.

The V call is TRBV5-1, the J call TRBJ2-7, with 9 bases identical to TRBD2. This CDR3 has 14 residues. V trimming: 2 bases; J trimming: 5 bases; junction bases outside the gene matches: 5. Germline V gene sequence: CDR1 SGHRS, CDR2 YFSETQ. CDR3 residues: CASSLVAGVNEQYF. Written as DNA, the CDR3 is TGCGCCAGCAGCTTAGTAGCGGGAGTCAACGAGCAGTACTTC.

The V call is TRBV6-5, the J call TRBJ1-2, with 10 bases that match TRBD1. Germline values: CDR1 MNHEY, CDR2 SVGAGI. The CDR3 length is 15 residues. With V trimmed by 5 bases and J by 8 bases, 11 bases remained unmatched. This chain's CDR3 is CASSPWTGGSQGYTF. Written as DNA, the CDR3 is TGTGCCAGCAGTCCATGGACAGGGGGATCTCAAGGCTACACCTTC.

V and J are TRBV15 and TRBJ1-2; D might be TRBD1 (5 bases). This CDR3 region has 14 residues. Trimming stripped 0 bases from V and 4 bases from J, with 9 bases between. From germline, CDR1 is LNHNV and CDR2 YYDKDF (reference sequence). CDR3 DNA sequence: TGTGCCACCAGCAGAGATAGGACAAGCTATGGCTACACCTTC. It translates to CATSRDRTSYGYTF.

This rearrangement joins TRBV7-2 to TRBJ2-1, with TRBD2 identical over 16 bases. The CDR3 extends over 16 amino acids. Losses at the gene ends were 5 bases for V and 10 bases for J; bases not matched to a gene: 8. Germline CDR1 is SGHTA and CDR2 is FQGNSA. The chain's CDR3 is CASSDPGLAGGREQFF. CDR3 DNA sequence: TGTGCCAGCAGCGATCCGGGACTAGCGGGAGGGCGGGAGCAGTTCTTC.

The chain employs TRBV7-3 and TRBJ1-1; D call uncertain. V lost 6 bases and J 0 bases, leaving 8 bases between the germline ends. The CDR3 totals 13 residues. CDR1 is SGHTA and CDR2 is FQGTGA in the germline V gene. CDR3 DNA sequence: TGTGCCAGCAGTTATCAGATGAACACTGAAGCTTTCTTT. Its protein is CASSYQMNTEAFF.

The chain uses TRBV2 and TRBJ2-1, with D maybe TRBD1 (6 bases). The CDR3 is 14 residues long. The V end lost 4 bases, the J end lost 1 base, and 8 bases lay between the germline ends. Germline V CDR1 and CDR2: SNHLY, FYNNEI. CDR3 coding DNA: TGTGCCAGCAGTGCCGACAGGTCCTACAATGAGCAGTTCTTC. Translation gives CASSADRSYNEQFF.

The sample holds a few counts of this clone. V and J are TRBV3-1 (or the pseudogene TRBV3-2) and TRBJ2-7; weak D call: TRBD1 (5 bases). The CDR3 sequence is 16 residues long. Trimming took 0 bases from V and 2 from J, leaving 14 bases between them. CDR1 and CDR2 from the germline V gene are LGHDT and YNNKEL (reference sequence). CDR3 sequence reads: CASSQDRRGWTYEQYF. The CDR3, as DNA: TGTGCCAGCAGCCAAGATAGAAGGGGATGGACCTACGAGCAGTACTTC.

The chain employs TRBV29-1 and TRBJ1-5; the D gene is possibly TRBD1 (5 bases). V lost 6 bases, J lost 0 bases, and 9 bases lay in between. This CDR3 contains 13 residues. Germline CDR1 and CDR2: SQVTM and ANQGSEA. CDR3 nucleotides: TGCAGCGTACAGGAGAATAGCAATCAGCCCCAGCATTTT. It is translated as CSVQENSNQPQHF.

The CDR3: CASSMTSSSYNEQFF. The CDR3 nucleotides read TGTGCCAGTAGTATGACTAGCAGCTCCTACAATGAGCAGTTCTTC. The V gene is TRBV19, the J gene TRBJ2-1, with 7 bases fitting TRBD2. The CDR3 extends over 15 amino acids. The ends lost 3 bases at V and 0 bases at J; junction bases unmatched: 2. Per germline, CDR1 LNHDA and CDR2 SQIVND (reference sequence).

The chain carries TRBV18 and TRBJ2-7, with a possible D match to TRBD1 (5 bases). Trimming cost V 3 bases and J 2 bases, with 14 bases left between them. The germline V gene has CDR1 KGHSH and CDR2 LQKENI. There are 15 residues in the CDR3. The DNA for the CDR3 is TGTGCCAGCTCACCCCGCCAGGGTTTTCCCTACGAGCAGTACTTC. This sequence encodes CASSPRQGFPYEQYF.

The chain is built from TRBV4-3 and TRBJ1-1, with D possibly TRBD1 on 6 matching bases. Germline assignment: CDR1 LGHNA and CDR2 YSLEER. The CDR3 loop spans 15 amino acids. Trimming left V 2 bases short and J 5 bases short, with 15 bases between. The CDR3 sequence is CASSQSLQGRTEAFF. The DNA for the CDR3 is TGCGCCAGCAGCCAAAGTCTACAGGGTAGGACTGAAGCTTTCTTT.

The CDR3 loop is CAVQDNRFRNIQYF. In DNA form, the CDR3 reads TGTGCCGTCCAGGACAACCGGTTCCGAAACATTCAGTACTTC. This rearrangement joins TRBV28 to TRBJ2-4; tentative D call: TRBD1 (5 bases). Trimming cost V 11 bases and J 6 bases, with 20 bases left between them. There are 14 residues in the CDR3. Germline V gene data show CDR1 as MDHEN and CDR2 as SYDVKM.

V usage is TRBV19 and J usage is TRBJ2-1; TRBD1 is a possible D gene (6 bases). V lost 6 bases to trimming and J lost 2 bases, with 14 bases between them. The CDR3 runs 15 residues. Looked up from germline, CDR1 is LNHDA and CDR2 is SQIVND (reference sequence). CDR3 nucleotide sequence: TGTGCCAGTAGCTTACAGGGAAGTACCTACAATGAGCAGTTCTTC. This sequence encodes CASSLQGSTYNEQFF.

The V gene is TRBV3-1 (or the pseudogene TRBV3-2), the J gene TRBJ2-7; the match to TRBD2 covers 8 bases. J gave up 1 base and V 3 bases, and 11 bases lay outside the gene matches. There are 17 residues in the CDR3. CDR1 and CDR2 (germline): LGHDT, YNNKEL (reference sequence). The CDR3 DNA sequence: TGTGCCAGCAGCCATCCCCGGGGGCGGGAGGAGTCCTACGAGCAGTACTTC. It encodes CASSHPRGREESYEQYF.